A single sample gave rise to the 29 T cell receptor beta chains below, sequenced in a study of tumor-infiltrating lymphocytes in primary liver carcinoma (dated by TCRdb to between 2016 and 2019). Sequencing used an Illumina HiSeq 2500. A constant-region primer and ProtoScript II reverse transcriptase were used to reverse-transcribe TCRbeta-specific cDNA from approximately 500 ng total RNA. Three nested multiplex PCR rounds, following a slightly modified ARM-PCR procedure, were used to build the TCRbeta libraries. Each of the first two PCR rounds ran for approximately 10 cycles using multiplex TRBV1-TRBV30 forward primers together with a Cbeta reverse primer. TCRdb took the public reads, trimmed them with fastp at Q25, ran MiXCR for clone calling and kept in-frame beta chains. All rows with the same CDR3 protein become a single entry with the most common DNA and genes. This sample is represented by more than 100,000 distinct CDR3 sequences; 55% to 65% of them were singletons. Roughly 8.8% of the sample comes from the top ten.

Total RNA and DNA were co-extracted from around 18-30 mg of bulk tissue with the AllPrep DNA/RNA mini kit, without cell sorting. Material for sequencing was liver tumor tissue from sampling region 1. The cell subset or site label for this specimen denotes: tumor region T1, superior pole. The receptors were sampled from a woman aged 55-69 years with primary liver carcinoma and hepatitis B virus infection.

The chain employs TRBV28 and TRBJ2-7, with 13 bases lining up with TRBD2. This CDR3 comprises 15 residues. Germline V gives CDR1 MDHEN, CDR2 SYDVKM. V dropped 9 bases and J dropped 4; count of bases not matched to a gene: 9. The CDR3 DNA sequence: TGTGCCAGTAGTCCCGGACTAGCGGGAGCTTACGAGCAGTACTTC. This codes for CASSPGLAGAYEQYF.

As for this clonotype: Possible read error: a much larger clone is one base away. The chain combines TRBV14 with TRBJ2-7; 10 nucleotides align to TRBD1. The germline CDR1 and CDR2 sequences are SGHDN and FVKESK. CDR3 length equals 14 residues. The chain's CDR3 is CASSLAGTGEEQHF. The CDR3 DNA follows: TGTGCCAGCAGCCTGGCCGGGACAGGGGAGGAGCAGCACTTC.

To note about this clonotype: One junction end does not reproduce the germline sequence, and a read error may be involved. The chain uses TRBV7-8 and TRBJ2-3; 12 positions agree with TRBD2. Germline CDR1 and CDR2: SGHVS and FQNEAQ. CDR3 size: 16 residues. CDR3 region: CASSPLAGGLVDTQYF. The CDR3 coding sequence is TGTGCTAGCAGCCCCCTAGCGGGAGGGCTCGTAGATACGCAGTATTTT.

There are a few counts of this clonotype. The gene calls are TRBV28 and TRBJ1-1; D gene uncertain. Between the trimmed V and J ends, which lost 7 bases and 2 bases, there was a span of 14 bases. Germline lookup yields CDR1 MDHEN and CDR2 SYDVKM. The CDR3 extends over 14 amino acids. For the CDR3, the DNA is TGTGCCAGCACTAACCTGGTGGCCAACACTGAAGCTTTCTTT. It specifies CASTNLVANTEAFF.

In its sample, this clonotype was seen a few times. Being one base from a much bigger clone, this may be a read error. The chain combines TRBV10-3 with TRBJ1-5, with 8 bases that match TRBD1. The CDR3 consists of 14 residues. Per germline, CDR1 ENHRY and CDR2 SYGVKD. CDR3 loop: CAIGETGGGQPQHF. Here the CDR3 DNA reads TGTGCCATCGGTGAAACAGGGGGGGGCCAGCCCCAGCATTTT.

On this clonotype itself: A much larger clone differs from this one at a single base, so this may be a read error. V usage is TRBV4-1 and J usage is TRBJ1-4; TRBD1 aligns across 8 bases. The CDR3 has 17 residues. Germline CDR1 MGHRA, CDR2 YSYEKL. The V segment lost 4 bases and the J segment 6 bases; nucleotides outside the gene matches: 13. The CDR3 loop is CASSRDSQPGQDEKLFF. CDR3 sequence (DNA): TGCGCCAGCAGCCGAGATAGTCAACCGGGACAGGATGAAAAACTGTTTTTT.

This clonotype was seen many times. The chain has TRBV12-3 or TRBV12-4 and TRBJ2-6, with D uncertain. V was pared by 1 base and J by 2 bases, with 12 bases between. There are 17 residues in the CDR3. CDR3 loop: CASSLGIWTAGANVLTF. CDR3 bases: TGTGCCAGCAGTTTAGGTATTTGGACGGCTGGGGCCAACGTCCTGACTTTC.

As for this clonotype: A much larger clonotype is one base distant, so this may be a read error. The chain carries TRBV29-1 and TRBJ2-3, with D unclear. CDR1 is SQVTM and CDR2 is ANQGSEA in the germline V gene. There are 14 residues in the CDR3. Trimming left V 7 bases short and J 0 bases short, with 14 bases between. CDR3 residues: CSARRVSSTDTQYF. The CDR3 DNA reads TGCAGCGCCCGAAGGGTTTCTAGCACAGATACGCAGTATTTT.

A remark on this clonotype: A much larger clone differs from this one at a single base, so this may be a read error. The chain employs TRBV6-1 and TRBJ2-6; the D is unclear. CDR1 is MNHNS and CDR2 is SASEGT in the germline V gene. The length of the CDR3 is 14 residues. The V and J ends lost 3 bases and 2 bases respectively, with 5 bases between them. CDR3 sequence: CASSDSPGANVLTF. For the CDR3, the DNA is TGTGCCAGCAGTGACAGCCCTGGGGCCAACGTCCTGACTTTC.

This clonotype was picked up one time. CDR3: CTSNLGLAGGSYIEQFF. CDR3 bases: TGCACCAGCAACCTGGGACTAGCGGGAGGGAGCTACATTGAGCAATTCTTC. V and J are TRBV1 and TRBJ2-1; the table's D call, TRBD2, has no DNA check behind it. TRBV1 is listed as a pseudogene. The CDR3 extends over 17 amino acids.

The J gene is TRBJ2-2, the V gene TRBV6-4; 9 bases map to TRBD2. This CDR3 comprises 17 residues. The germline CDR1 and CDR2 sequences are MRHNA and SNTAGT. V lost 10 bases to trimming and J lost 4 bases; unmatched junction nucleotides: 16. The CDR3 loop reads CAIPTVVAGDSTGELFF. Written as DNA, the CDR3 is TGTGCCATCCCGACGGTGGTAGCGGGAGATTCCACCGGGGAGCTGTTTTTT.

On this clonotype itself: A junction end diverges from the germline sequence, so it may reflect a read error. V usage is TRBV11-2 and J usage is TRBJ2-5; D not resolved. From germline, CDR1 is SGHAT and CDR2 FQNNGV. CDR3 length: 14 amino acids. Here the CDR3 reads CASSLDSNQETQYF. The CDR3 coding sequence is TGTGCGAGCAGCTTAGACTCTAACCAAGAGACCCAGTACTTC.

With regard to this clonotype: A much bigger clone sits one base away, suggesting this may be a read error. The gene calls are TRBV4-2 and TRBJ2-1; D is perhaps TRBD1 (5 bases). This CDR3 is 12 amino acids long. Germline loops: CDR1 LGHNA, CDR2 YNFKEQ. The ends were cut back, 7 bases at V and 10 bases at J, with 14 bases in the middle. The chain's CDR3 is CASTPEGEEQFF. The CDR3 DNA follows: TGTGCCAGCACCCCAGAAGGGGAAGAGCAGTTCTTC.

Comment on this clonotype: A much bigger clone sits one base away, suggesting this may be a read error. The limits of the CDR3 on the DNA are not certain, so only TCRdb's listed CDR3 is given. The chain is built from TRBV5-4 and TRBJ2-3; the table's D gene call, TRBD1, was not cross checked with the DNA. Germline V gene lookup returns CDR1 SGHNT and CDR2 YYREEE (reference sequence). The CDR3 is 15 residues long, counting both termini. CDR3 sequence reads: CASSVGQGSVDTRYF.

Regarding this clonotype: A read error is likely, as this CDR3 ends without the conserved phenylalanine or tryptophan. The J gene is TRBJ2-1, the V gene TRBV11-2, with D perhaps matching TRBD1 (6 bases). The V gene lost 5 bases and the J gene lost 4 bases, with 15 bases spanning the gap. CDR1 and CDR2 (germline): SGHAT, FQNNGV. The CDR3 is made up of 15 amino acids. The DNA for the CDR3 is TGTGCCAGCAGCAAAACCGGTAGGGGGTACAATGAGCAGTTCCTC. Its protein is CASSKTGRGYNEQFL.

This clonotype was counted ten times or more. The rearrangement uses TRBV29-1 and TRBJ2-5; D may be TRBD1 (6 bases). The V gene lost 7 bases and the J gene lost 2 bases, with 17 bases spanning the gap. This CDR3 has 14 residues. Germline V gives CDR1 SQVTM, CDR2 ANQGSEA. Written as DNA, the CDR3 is TGCAGCGGATACCCGGGACAAGAGCAAGAGACCCAGTACTTC. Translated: CSGYPGQEQETQYF. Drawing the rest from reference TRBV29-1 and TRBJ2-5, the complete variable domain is SAVISQKPSRDICQRGTSLTIQCQVDSQVTMMFWYRQQPGQSLTLIATANQGSEATYESGFVIDKFPISRPNLTFSTLTVSNMSPEDSSIYLCSGYPGQEQETQYFGPGTRLLVL.

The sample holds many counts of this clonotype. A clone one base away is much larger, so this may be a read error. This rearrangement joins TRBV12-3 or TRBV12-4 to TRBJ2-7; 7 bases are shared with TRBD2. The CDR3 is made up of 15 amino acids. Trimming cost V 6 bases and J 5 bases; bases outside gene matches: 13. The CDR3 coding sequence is TGTGCCAGCAGCCGAGAAACGGGAGGTCGGAACGAGCAGTACTTC. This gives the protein CASSRETGGRNEQYF.

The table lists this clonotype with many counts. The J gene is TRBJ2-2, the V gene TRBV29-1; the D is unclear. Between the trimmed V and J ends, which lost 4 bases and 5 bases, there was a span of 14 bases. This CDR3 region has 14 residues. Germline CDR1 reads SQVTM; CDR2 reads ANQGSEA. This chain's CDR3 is CSVGPSSTTGELFF. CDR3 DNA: TGCAGCGTTGGCCCCTCCTCCACGACCGGGGAGCTGTTTTTT.

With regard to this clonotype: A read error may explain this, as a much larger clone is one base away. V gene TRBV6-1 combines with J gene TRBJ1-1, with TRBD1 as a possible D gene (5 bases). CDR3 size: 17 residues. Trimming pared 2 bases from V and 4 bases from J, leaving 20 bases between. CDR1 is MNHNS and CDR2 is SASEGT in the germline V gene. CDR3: CASSENSGWMGPTEAFF. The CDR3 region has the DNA TGTGCCAGCAGTGAAAATTCTGGGTGGATGGGGCCCACTGAAGCTTTCTTT.

CDR3 in amino acids: CGSSYGRGGSYEQYV. The CDR3 nucleotides read TGTGGCAGCAGTTACGGGCGCGGGGGCTCCTACGAGCAGTACGTC. The chain uses TRBV6-6 and TRBJ2-7, with 7 positions matching TRBD2. Germline V lookup: CDR1 MNHNY, CDR2 SVGAGI (reference sequence). The length of the CDR3 is 15 residues.

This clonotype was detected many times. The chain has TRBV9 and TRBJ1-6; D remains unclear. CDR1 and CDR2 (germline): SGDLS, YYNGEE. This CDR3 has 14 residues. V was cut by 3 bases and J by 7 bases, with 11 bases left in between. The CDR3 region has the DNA TGTGCCAGCAGCGCTGGCGAAGGGAATTCACCCCTCCACTTT. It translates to CASSAGEGNSPLHF.

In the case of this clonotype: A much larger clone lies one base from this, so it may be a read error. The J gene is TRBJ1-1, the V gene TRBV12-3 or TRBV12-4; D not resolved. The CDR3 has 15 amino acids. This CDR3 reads CASSSHRRLNTEASF. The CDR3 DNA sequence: TGTGCCAGCAGTTCTCATAGACGGTTGAACACTGAAGCTTCCTTT.

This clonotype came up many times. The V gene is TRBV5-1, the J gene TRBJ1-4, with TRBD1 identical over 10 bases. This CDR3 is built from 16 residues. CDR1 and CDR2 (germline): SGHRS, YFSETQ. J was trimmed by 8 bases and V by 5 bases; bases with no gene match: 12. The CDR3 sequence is CASRTQYGTGEEKLFF. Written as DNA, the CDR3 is TGCGCCAGCAGGACACAATACGGGACAGGGGAGGAAAAACTGTTTTTT.

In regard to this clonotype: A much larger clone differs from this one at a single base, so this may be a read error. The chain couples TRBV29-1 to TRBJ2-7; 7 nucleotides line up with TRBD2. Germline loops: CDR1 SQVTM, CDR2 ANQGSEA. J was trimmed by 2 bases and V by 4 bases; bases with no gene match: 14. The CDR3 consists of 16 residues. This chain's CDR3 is CSVGSPLGGGTYEQYF. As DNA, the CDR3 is TGCAGCGTTGGGAGCCCACTCGGCGGGGGAACCTACGAGCAGTACTTC.

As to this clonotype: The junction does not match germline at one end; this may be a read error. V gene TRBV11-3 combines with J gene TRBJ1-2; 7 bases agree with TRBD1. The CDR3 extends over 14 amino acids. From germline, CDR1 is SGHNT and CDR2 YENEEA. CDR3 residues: CANSQQGSKGSYTF. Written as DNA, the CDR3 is TGTGCCAACAGCCAACAGGGGAGTAAGGGTAGCTACACCTTC.

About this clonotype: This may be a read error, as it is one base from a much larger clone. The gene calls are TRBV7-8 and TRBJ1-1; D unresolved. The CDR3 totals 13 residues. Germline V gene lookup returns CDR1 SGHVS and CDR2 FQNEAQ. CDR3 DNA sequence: TGTGCCAACAGCTTAGAGCAACGGACTGAAGCTTTCTTT. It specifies CANSLEQRTEAFF.

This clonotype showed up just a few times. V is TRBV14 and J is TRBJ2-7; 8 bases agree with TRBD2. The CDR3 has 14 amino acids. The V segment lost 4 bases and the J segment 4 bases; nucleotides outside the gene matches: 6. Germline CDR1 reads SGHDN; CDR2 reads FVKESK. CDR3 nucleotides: TGTGCCAGCAGCCCGTGGACTAGCAAGTACGAGCAGTACTTC. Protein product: CASSPWTSKYEQYF.

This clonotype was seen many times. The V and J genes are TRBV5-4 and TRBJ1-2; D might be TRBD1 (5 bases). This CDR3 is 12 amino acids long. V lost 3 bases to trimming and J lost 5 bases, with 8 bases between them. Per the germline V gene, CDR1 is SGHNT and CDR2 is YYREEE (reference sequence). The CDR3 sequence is CASSSDIYGYTF. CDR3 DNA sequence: TGTGCCAGCAGCTCGGACATTTATGGCTACACCTTC.

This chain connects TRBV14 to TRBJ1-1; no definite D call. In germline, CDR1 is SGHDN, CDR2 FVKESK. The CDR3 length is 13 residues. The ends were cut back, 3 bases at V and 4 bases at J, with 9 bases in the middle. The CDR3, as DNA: TGTGCCAGCAGCCACAGCCTCGGCACTGAAGCTTTCTTT. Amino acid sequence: CASSHSLGTEAFF.